These 4 T cell receptor beta chains came from one sample sequenced in a study of post-analysis software for immune sequencing data. Study-wide findings and caveats: TRBV segments more frequent in patients than in controls numbered about five and included TRBV5-6, TRBV5-1 and TRBV20-1.

These receptors are not linked to any known antigen. Included in the TCR beta cDNA libraries were unique molecular identifiers. TCRdb reanalysed the PCR reads using MiXCR and keeps one entry per CDR3 protein. The data hold 650,000 to 900,000 distinct CDR3 sequences, with 40% to 55% observed a single time. Material: blood. The receptors were gathered from a girl aged 5 to 17 with multiple sclerosis.

Worth noting for this clonotype: The junction shows a germline mismatch at one end, possibly a read error. The CDR3 region is CASSDSGTGGFNEQVF. As DNA, the CDR3 is TGTGCCAGCAGTGACTCCGGGACAGGGGGTTTCAATGAGCAGGTCTTC. The chain has TRBV6-4 and TRBJ2-1; 11 nucleotides agree with TRBD1. CDR3 size: 16 residues. Germline V lookup: CDR1 MRHNA, CDR2 SNTAGT.

V and J are TRBV20-1 and TRBJ1-5; possibly TRBD1 for D (5 bases). V lost 2 bases and J lost 0, with 14 bases in between. The CDR3 consists of 16 residues. Germline V CDR1 and CDR2: DFQATT, SNEGSKA (reference sequence). The CDR3 is CSARQGGPDSNQPQHF. The CDR3 DNA is TGCAGTGCTAGACAGGGAGGTCCCGATAGCAATCAGCCCCAGCATTTT.

This clonotype was picked up a small number of times. The chain has TRBV15 and TRBJ2-7; 8 nucleotides match TRBD2. V trimming: 10 bases; J trimming: 0 bases; junction bases outside the gene matches: 5. The CDR3 contains 13 residues. Germline loops: CDR1 LNHNV, CDR2 YYDKDF (reference sequence). The CDR3 bases are TGTGCCATTTCGGGGGGGGTCTCCTACGAGCAGTACTTC. Its protein is CAISGGVSYEQYF.

The chain carries TRBV27 and TRBJ2-1; the D is unclear. The V end lost 5 bases, the J end lost 9 bases, and 14 bases lay between the germline ends. The CDR3 covers 13 residues. Looked up from germline, CDR1 is MNHEY and CDR2 is SMNVEV (reference sequence). CDR3: CASSPLYTGEQFF. The DNA of the CDR3 is TGTGCCAGCAGTCCCCTCTATACGGGTGAGCAGTTCTTC.